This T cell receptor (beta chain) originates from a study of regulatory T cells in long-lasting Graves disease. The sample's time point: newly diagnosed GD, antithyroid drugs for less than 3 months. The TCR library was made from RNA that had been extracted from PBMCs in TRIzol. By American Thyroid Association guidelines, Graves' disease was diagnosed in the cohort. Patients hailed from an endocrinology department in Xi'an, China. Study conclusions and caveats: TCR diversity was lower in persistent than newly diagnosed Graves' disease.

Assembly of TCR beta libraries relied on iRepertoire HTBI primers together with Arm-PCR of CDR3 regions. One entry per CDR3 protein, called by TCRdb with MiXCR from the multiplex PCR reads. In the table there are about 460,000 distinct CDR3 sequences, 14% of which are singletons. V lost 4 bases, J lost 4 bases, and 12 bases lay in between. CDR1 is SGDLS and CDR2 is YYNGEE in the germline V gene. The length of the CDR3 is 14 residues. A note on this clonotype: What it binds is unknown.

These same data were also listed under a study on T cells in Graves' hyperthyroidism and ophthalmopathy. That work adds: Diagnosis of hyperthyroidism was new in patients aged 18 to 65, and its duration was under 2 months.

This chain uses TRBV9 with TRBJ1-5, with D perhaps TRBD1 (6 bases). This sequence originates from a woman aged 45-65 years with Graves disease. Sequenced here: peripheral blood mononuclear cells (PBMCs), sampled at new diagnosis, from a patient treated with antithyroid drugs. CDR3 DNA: TGTGCCAGCAGCCCAACAGGGACGAATCAGCCCCAGCATTTT. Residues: CASSPTGTNQPQHF.